A selection of T cell receptor beta chains follows, all from one sample in a study of tumor T cells in aggressive B-cell lymphoma. TCRdb's copy holds only in-frame clones and misses some; the assay was immunoSEQ multiplex PCR. The sample lists fewer than 7,000 clones, over 65% occurring once. Sequenced material: tumor tissue. Every receptor here comes from an adult with diffuse large B cell lymphoma. Both conserved end residues are part of each CDR3. Each record gives: D gene, J gene, V gene, clone size, CDR3 DNA, CDR3 protein. The D gene is left open where the match is weak. Expanded clones get a size class; other rows say once, few or many, or leave the size out.

d_gene: TRBD2
j_gene: TRBJ2-3
v_gene: TRBV4-1
abundance: .
CDR3nt: TGCGCCAGCAGCCGTTTAGCGGGAGCCGCCGATACGCAGTATTTT
CDR3aa: CASSRLAGAADTQYF

d_gene: .
j_gene: TRBJ2-7
v_gene: TRBV7-9
abundance: .
CDR3nt: TGTGCCAGCAGCCCCCCAAGGAGCTCCTACGAGCAGTACTTC
CDR3aa: CASSPPRSSYEQYF

d_gene: .
j_gene: TRBJ2-3
v_gene: TRBV9
abundance: .
CDR3nt: TGTGCCAGCAGCCCCTCGCAGGGAGATACGCAGTATTTT
CDR3aa: CASSPSQGDTQYF

d_gene: .
j_gene: TRBJ1-5
v_gene: TRBV28
abundance: .
CDR3nt: TGTGCCAGCAGCCATAATCAGCCCCAGCATTTT
CDR3aa: CASSHNQPQHF

d_gene: TRBD2
j_gene: TRBJ2-3
v_gene: TRBV28
abundance: .
CDR3nt: TGTGCCAGCAGAATACTAGCGGGAGGTGCAGATACGCAGTATTTT
CDR3aa: CASRILAGGADTQYF

d_gene: .
j_gene: TRBJ2-3
v_gene: TRBV15
abundance: .
CDR3nt: TGTGCCACCAGCAGAGACCGAAGACACACAGATACGCAGTATTTT
CDR3aa: CATSRDRRHTDTQYF

d_gene: TRBD1
j_gene: TRBJ2-7
v_gene: TRBV11-2
abundance: .
CDR3nt: TGTGCCAGCAGCTTAGTTGGGACAGGGGCCTACGAGCAGTACTTC
CDR3aa: CASSLVGTGAYEQYF

d_gene: TRBD1
j_gene: TRBJ1-4
v_gene: TRBV6-1
abundance: once
CDR3nt: TGTGCCAGCAGAGAACTGGGACAGGCGGGGGAAAAACTGTTTTTT
CDR3aa: CASRELGQAGEKLFF

d_gene: .
j_gene: TRBJ2-3
v_gene: TRBV19
abundance: once
CDR3nt: TGTGCCAGTAGTACAGGGGATGGCACAGATACGCAGTATTTT
CDR3aa: CASSTGDGTDTQYF

d_gene: .
j_gene: TRBJ2-7
v_gene: TRBV5-6
abundance: .
CDR3nt: TGTGCCAGCAGCTGGGGCGGGGGCAGCCACGAGCAGTACTTC
CDR3aa: CASSWGGGSHEQYF

d_gene: .
j_gene: TRBJ2-3
v_gene: TRBV11-3
abundance: .
CDR3nt: TGTGCCAGCAGCTCCTCCCACGGGGCAGATACGCAGTATTTT
CDR3aa: CASSSSHGADTQYF

d_gene: TRBD1
j_gene: TRBJ1-2
v_gene: TRBV2
abundance: .
CDR3nt: TGTGCCAGCAGCGAATTGAGGACAGGGCATTATGGCTACACCTTC
CDR3aa: CASSELRTGHYGYTF